This T cell receptor beta chain was observed in a study of vaccination effects on CD4 cells after COVID-19. Whole-study results and caveats: Marked contraction was observed in infection-induced and vaccine-induced clones late after vaccination. A shortage of convalescent patients and an absence of early post-infection timepoints characterized the study.

ViraFEST assay sequencing came after antigen-specific CD4+ T cells were expanded with viral peptide pools. At the end of over 8 days of culture, CD4+ T cells were isolated. Nucleocapsid antibody tests were negative, and the vaccine recipients had no prior SARS-CoV-2 infection. Comment on this clone: Its antigen is not known.

Sequencing was performed with immunoSEQ multiplex PCR; in TCRdb, only in-frame clones are kept and a portion is missing. The sample yields 20,000 to 30,000 clones, over 70% seen once. The V and J ends lost 1 base and 3 bases respectively, with 6 bases between them. The germline V gene has CDR1 SEHNR and CDR2 FQNEAQ (reference sequence). The CDR3 consists of 13 residues. This clonotype originated in a human donor who received a COVID-19 vaccine. The specimen comprised CD4+ T cells from PBMCs cultured with HCoV-NL63 spike peptides, sampled before COVID-19 vaccination. This sequence joins TRBV7-9 and TRBJ1-1; D gene ambiguous. The DNA of the CDR3 is TGTGCCAGCAGCTTAGGCTGGGACACTGAAGCTTTCTTT. Protein sequence: CASSLGWDTEAFF.